The 11 T cell receptor beta chains below come from one sample, sequenced in a study of blood T cells in healthy people across ages. Then a second PCR, running about 7 to 11 cycles, was carried out with a sample-barcoded 5' primer and a J-beta primer mix. MiXCR, applied by TCRdb to the 5' RACE reads, yields one record per CDR3 protein. The sample shows around 800,000 distinct CDR3 sequences, 62% of them seen only once. Sequences were obtained from blood. Source of these receptors: a man aged 25 to 40 in good health.

This clonotype was seen a handful of times. The gene calls are TRBV7-2 and TRBJ1-1; D is perhaps TRBD1 (6 bases). This CDR3 spans 14 amino acids. Trimming pared 8 bases from V and 2 bases from J, leaving 15 bases between. Per the germline V gene, CDR1 is SGHTA and CDR2 is FQGNSA. CDR3 DNA: TGTGCCAGCCGGAGGGGCAGGGGAAACACTGAAGCTTTCTTT. This translates into CASRRGRGNTEAFF. The full variable domain, its missing parts supplied by reference TRBV7-2 and TRBJ1-1, is GAGVSQSPSNKVTEKGKDVELRCDPISGHTALYWYRQSLGQGLEFLIYFQGNSAPDKSGLPSDRFSAERTGGSVSTLTIQRTQQEDSAVYLCASRRGRGNTEAFFGQGTRLTVV.

The CDR3 bases are TGTGCCAGCAGACCGATCTCAGGGAACTATGGCTACACCTTC. Translating it yields CASRPISGNYGYTF. The V and J genes are TRBV3-1 and TRBJ1-2; D perhaps matches TRBD1 (5 bases). The germline V and J ends were trimmed by 6 bases and 2 bases, with 13 bases remaining between them. Germline lookup yields CDR1 LGHDT and CDR2 YNNKEL (reference sequence). The CDR3 totals 14 residues.

The chain employs TRBV6-1 and TRBJ2-1, with 11 positions matching TRBD2. The trim removed 7 bases at V and 12 bases at J, leaving 8 bases unmatched. This CDR3 spans 13 amino acids. The germline gives CDR1 MNHNS, CDR2 SASEGT. The CDR3 bases are TGTGCCAGCATGGGACTAGCGGAACGTACGCAGTTCTTC. Translated: CASMGLAERTQFF.

The chain is built from TRBV29-1 and TRBJ2-7; 9 bases are shared with TRBD1. After removal of 3 bases from V and 4 bases from J, the junction contained 1 base not matched to a gene. CDR3 length: 12 amino acids. Germline loops: CDR1 SQVTM, CDR2 ANQGSEA. CDR3 sequence: CSVDGTGYEQYF. CDR3 DNA: TGCAGCGTTGACGGGACAGGGTACGAGCAGTACTTC.

This clonotype was detected only once. This chain connects TRBV21-1 to TRBJ2-4; the table's D call, TRBD2, has no DNA check behind it. The DNA end lines up better with TRBJ2-7; the J call may be wrong. TRBV21-1 has pseudogene status. The CDR3 covers 15 residues. The CDR3 nucleotides read TGTGCCAGCAGCTCAACTAGCGCAACAGACTACGAGCAGTACTTC. This gives the protein CASSSTSATDYEQYF.

The chain combines TRBV6-6 with TRBJ1-2; no clear D gene. The CDR3 spans 13 residues. CDR1 and CDR2 from the germline V gene are MNHNY and SVGAGI (reference sequence). V was trimmed by 2 bases and J by 5 bases, leaving 9 bases between them. The DNA for the CDR3 is TGTGCCAGCAGTTACCAGAGAGCTTATGGCTACACCTTC. It translates to CASSYQRAYGYTF.

This clonotype was found a few times. The V gene is TRBV5-1, the J gene TRBJ1-1; D uncertain. V lost 0 bases to trimming and J lost 4 bases, with 7 bases between them. This CDR3 is built from 13 residues. Germline V gene data show CDR1 as SGHRS and CDR2 as YFSETQ. The CDR3 coding sequence is TGCGCCAGCAGCTTGGTCGATGGCACTGAAGCTTTCTTT. This encodes CASSLVDGTEAFF.

A note on this clonotype: A read error is likely, as this CDR3 ends without the conserved phenylalanine or tryptophan. The chain has TRBV7-9 and TRBJ2-7; D not certain. The length of the CDR3 is 12 residues. Trimming took off 2 bases at V and 4 bases at J, with 6 bases between the two ends. CDR1 is SEHNR and CDR2 is FQNEAQ in the germline V gene (reference sequence). The CDR3 region has the DNA TGTGCCAGCAGCTTAAAAGGGTACGAGCAGTACCTC. As protein: CASSLKGYEQYL.

Note on this clonotype: Relative to the germline gene, one junction end is altered; a read error may explain this. The chain joins TRBV13 to TRBJ2-3; 7 nucleotides align to TRBD2. Germline values: CDR1 PRHDT, CDR2 FYEKMQ (reference sequence). The length of the CDR3 is 16 residues. CDR3 loop: CASSLGASGHTDTQYF. CDR3 DNA: TGTGCCAGCAGCTTAGGGGCTAGCGGACACACAGATACACAGTATTTT.

The J gene is TRBJ2-3, the V gene TRBV12-3 or TRBV12-4; TRBD2 matches 10 bases. Trimming at V came to 7 bases and at J to 1 base, leaving 5 bases not matched to a gene. This CDR3 spans 15 amino acids. CDR3 loop: CASIAGLAGTDTQYF. DNA of the CDR3: TGTGCCAGCATCGCCGGACTAGCGGGCACAGATACGCAGTATTTT.

V is TRBV20-1 and J is TRBJ2-3; D is unresolved. This CDR3 contains 11 residues. Germline CDR1 DFQATT, CDR2 SNEGSKA (reference sequence). CDR3 sequence (DNA): TGCAGCGACTCAATGCGAGATACGCAGTATTTT. Its protein product is CSDSMRDTQYF.